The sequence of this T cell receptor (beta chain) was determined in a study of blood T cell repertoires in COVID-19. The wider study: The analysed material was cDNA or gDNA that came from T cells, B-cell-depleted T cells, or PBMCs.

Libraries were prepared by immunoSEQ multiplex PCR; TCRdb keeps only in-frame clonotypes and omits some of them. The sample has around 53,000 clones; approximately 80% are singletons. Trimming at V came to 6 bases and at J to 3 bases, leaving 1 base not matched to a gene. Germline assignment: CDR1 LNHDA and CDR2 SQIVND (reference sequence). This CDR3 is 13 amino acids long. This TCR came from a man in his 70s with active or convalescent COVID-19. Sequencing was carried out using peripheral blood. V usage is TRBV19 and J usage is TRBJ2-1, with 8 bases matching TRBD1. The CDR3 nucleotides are TGTGCCAGTAGAGGACAGGGCTACAATGAGCAGTTCTTC. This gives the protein CASRGQGYNEQFF.